Presented here are 20 T cell receptor beta chains from one specimen sequenced in a study of blood T cell repertoires in COVID-19. TCRdb keeps only in-frame clones here, not all; method: immunoSEQ multiplex PCR. The sample comprises 140,000 or so clones, about 88% of which are singletons, and roughly 2.5% rests with the top ten. The sequenced sample was peripheral blood. The receptors come from a human donor with COVID-19, enrolled during active disease. The donor label of this sample is uncertain.

The chain uses TRBV6-1 and TRBJ2-7; perhaps TRBD1 as D (5 bases). V dropped 3 bases and J dropped 3 bases, with 9 bases sitting between them. CDR1 is MNHNS, CDR2 SASEGT, per germline. The CDR3 is 13 amino acids. Here the CDR3 DNA reads TGTGCCAGCAGTGACCCAGGGTTCTACGAGCAGTACTTC. Its protein is CASSDPGFYEQYF.

The rearrangement links TRBV10-3 to TRBJ2-1; 7 positions agree with TRBD1. CDR1 is ENHRY and CDR2 is SYGVKD in the germline V gene. The V and J ends lost 8 bases and 7 bases, in that order; junction bases with no gene match: 2. CDR3 size: 11 residues. The CDR3 is CAIRDSNEQFF. The CDR3 nucleotides are TGTGCCATCCGGGACAGTAATGAGCAGTTCTTC.

The chain joins TRBV28 to TRBJ2-3, with TRBD1 identical over 10 bases. Germline V gene sequence: CDR1 MDHEN, CDR2 SYDVKM. V lost 5 bases and J lost 5; bases outside the gene matches: 10. The CDR3 is 16 amino acids. The CDR3 reads CASSRGQGRSQDTQYF. DNA for the CDR3: TGTGCCAGCAGTCGGGGACAGGGGCGCAGTCAAGATACGCAGTATTTT.

The V call is TRBV12-3 or TRBV12-4, the J call TRBJ1-6, with D perhaps TRBD1 (5 bases). Trimming left V 8 bases short and J 9 bases short, with 14 bases between. The CDR3 runs 13 residues. The CDR3, as DNA: TGTGCCAGCCGGGGGACGTTGGCTTCACCCCTCCACTTT. Its protein is CASRGTLASPLHF.

Comment on this clone: Other DNA sequences from this sample encode an identical CDR3 as well. This chain connects TRBV12-3 or TRBV12-4 to TRBJ2-1; D remains ambiguous. The CDR3 runs 12 residues. The V end was cut by 6 bases, the J end by 7 bases, with 10 bases between. The CDR3 spells CASSPVLNEQFF. In DNA, the CDR3 is TGTGCCAGCAGCCCTGTCTTGAATGAGCAGTTCTTC.

The gene calls are TRBV5-1 and TRBJ2-5; 10 bases fit TRBD1. Germline values: CDR1 SGHRS, CDR2 YFSETQ. V shed 5 bases and J 3 bases; nucleotides not matched to a gene: 7. The CDR3 is 15 residues long. The CDR3 spells CASRSTTGGEETQYF. CDR3 DNA: TGCGCCAGCAGAAGCACGACAGGGGGCGAAGAGACCCAGTACTTC.

This chain connects TRBV3-1 (or the pseudogene TRBV3-2) to TRBJ2-5; D possibly corresponds to TRBD1 (6 bases). The germline V gene has CDR1 LGHDT and CDR2 YNNKEL (reference sequence). V was clipped by 0 bases and J by 3 bases, with 11 bases between them. The length of the CDR3 is 15 residues. CDR3 nucleotide sequence: TGTGCCAGCAGCCAAGATTTCGGGACAAAAGAGACCCAGTACTTC. Translation gives CASSQDFGTKETQYF.

The chain uses TRBV12-3 or TRBV12-4 and TRBJ2-1; the D gene is possibly TRBD2 (5 bases). Trimming pared 7 bases from V and 7 bases from J, leaving 11 bases between. This CDR3 comprises 12 residues. CDR3 DNA sequence: TGTGCCAGCACCCAAGAGGGAAATGAGCAGTTCTTC. Residues: CASTQEGNEQFF.

The genes are TRBV24-1 and TRBJ1-4, with TRBD1 as a possible D gene (5 bases). V was trimmed by 6 bases and J by 0 bases, leaving 10 bases between them. Germline values: CDR1 KGHDR, CDR2 SFDVKD. The CDR3 has 15 amino acids. The CDR3 nucleotides are TGTGCCACCAGTTGTCCGACAGCAACTAATGAAAAACTGTTTTTT. It codes for CATSCPTATNEKLFF.

This sequence joins TRBV15 and TRBJ1-5; 7 bases line up with TRBD1. The V and J ends lost 3 bases and 6 bases, in that order; junction bases with no gene match: 11. Germline V lookup: CDR1 LNHNV, CDR2 YYDKDF (reference sequence). The CDR3 consists of 16 residues. The CDR3 sequence: CATSSVKGAGVQPQHF. CDR3 in DNA: TGTGCCACCAGCAGTGTAAAGGGGGCAGGAGTTCAGCCCCAGCATTTT.

This sequence joins TRBV7-9 and TRBJ1-2; possible D gene TRBD1, 6 bases. Trimming removed 5 bases from V and 2 bases from J, with 18 bases in between. The germline V gene encodes CDR1 SEHNR and CDR2 FQNEAQ (reference sequence). This CDR3 spans 16 amino acids. The CDR3, as DNA: TGTGCCAGCAGCGACAAGTACAGGGTATCCAACTATGGCTACACCTTC. Translation: CASSDKYRVSNYGYTF. The entire variable domain, with the rest obtained from reference TRBV7-9 and TRBJ1-2, is as follows: DTGVSQNPRHKITKRGQNVTFRCDPISEHNRLYWYRQTLGQGPEFLTYFQNEAQLEKSRLLSDRFSAERPKGSFSTLEIQRTEQGDSAMYLCASSDKYRVSNYGYTFGSGTRLTVV.

V and J are TRBV19 and TRBJ1-4, with 8 bases lining up with TRBD1. This CDR3 is 12 amino acids long. Germline lookup yields CDR1 LNHDA and CDR2 SQIVND (reference sequence). The V and J ends lost 5 bases and 14 bases, in that order; junction bases with no gene match: 7. CDR3 DNA: TGTGCCAGTAGTTTCGGACAGGGCGGCCTGTTTTTT. It is translated as CASSFGQGGLFF.

This sequence joins TRBV19 and TRBJ2-2; perhaps TRBD1 as D (5 bases). CDR1 is LNHDA and CDR2 is SQIVND in the germline V gene (reference sequence). The CDR3 loop spans 14 amino acids. Trimming removed 6 bases at V and 4 bases at J, with 12 bases between. The CDR3 DNA reads as TGTGCCAGTAGCATACAGGTGATCACCGGGGAGCTGTTTTTT. Protein sequence: CASSIQVITGELFF.

The rearrangement links TRBV7-9 to TRBJ1-2, with TRBD1 matching over 8 bases. The junction had 16 bases not matched to a gene; V was cut back by 5 bases and J by 5 bases. This CDR3 is 17 amino acids long. Germline V gene sequence: CDR1 SEHNR, CDR2 FQNEAQ (reference sequence). CDR3 sequence reads: CASSPTGTGKNYYGYTF. Here the CDR3 DNA reads TGTGCCAGCAGCCCTACCGGGACAGGAAAGAATTATTATGGCTACACCTTC.

The table lists this clone with a count of one. The V gene is TRBV6-1, the J gene TRBJ2-2, with 9 bases matching TRBD1. This CDR3 contains 15 residues. Trimming removed 1 base from V and 5 bases from J; junction bases left unmatched: 2. Germline loops: CDR1 MNHNS, CDR2 SASEGT. This CDR3 is CASSEGTGETGELFF. DNA for the CDR3: TGTGCCAGCAGTGAAGGGACAGGGGAAACCGGGGAGCTGTTTTTT.

The chain employs TRBV19 and TRBJ2-5, with 11 bases lining up with TRBD1. The trim removed 4 bases at V and 4 bases at J, leaving 8 bases unmatched. The CDR3 is 16 residues long. Germline V gives CDR1 LNHDA, CDR2 SQIVND (reference sequence). The CDR3 loop reads CASSTGQGALRETQYF. The CDR3, as DNA: TGTGCCAGTAGTACTGGACAGGGGGCGTTGAGAGAGACCCAGTACTTC.

V is TRBV9 and J is TRBJ2-5; a weak D match, TRBD2 (7 bases). The CDR3 runs 15 residues. In germline, CDR1 is SGDLS, CDR2 YYNGEE. V lost 6 bases to trimming and J lost 1 base, with 16 bases between them. Written as DNA, the CDR3 is TGTGCCAGCACGGCTGGGGGGGGGCCCCAAGAGACCCAGTACTTC. It codes for CASTAGGGPQETQYF.

V gene TRBV24-1 combines with J gene TRBJ2-1; 7 bases match TRBD2. J was trimmed by 10 bases and V by 4 bases; bases with no gene match: 12. This CDR3 contains 15 residues. Germline V CDR1 and CDR2: KGHDR, SFDVKD. CDR3 sequence reads: CATSEWAGDVREQFF. The CDR3 DNA reads as TGTGCCACCAGTGAATGGGCGGGAGACGTCAGGGAGCAGTTCTTC.

The V gene is TRBV9, the J gene TRBJ2-5; 13 nucleotides agree with TRBD2. The CDR3 totals 16 residues. Per the germline V gene, CDR1 is SGDLS and CDR2 is YYNGEE. Trimming took 2 bases from V and 2 from J; bases not matched to a gene: 3. The CDR3 nucleotides read TGTGCCAGCAGCGTCGGGACTAGCGGGGCTCAAGAGACCCAGTACTTC. Its translation: CASSVGTSGAQETQYF.

J is TRBJ1-2 and V is TRBV4-1; 11 bases line up with TRBD1. CDR1 MGHRA and CDR2 YSYEKL come from the germline V gene. CDR3 length equals 14 residues. Trimming cost V 6 bases and J 7 bases; bases outside gene matches: 7. CDR3 sequence: CASSLGQGAGGYTF. DNA of the CDR3: TGCGCCAGCAGTCTAGGACAGGGGGCTGGTGGCTACACCTTC.